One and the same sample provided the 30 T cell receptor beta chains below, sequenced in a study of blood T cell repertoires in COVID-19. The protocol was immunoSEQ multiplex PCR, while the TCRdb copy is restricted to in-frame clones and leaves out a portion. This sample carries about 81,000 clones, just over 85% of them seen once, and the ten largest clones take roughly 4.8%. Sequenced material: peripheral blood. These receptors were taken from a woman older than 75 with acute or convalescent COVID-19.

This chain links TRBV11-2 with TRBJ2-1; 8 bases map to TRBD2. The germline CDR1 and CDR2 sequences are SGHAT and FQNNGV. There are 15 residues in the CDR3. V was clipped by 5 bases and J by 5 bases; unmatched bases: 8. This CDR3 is CASSITGGKNNEQFF. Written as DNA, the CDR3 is TGTGCCAGCAGCATAACGGGGGGGAAAAACAATGAGCAGTTCTTC.

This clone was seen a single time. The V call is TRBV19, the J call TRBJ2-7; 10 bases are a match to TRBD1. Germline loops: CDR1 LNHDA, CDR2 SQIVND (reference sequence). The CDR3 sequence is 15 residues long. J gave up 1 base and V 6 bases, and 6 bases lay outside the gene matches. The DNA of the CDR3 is TGTGCCAGTAGAGAAGAGGGACAGGGGTCCTACGAGCAGTACTTC. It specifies CASREEGQGSYEQYF.

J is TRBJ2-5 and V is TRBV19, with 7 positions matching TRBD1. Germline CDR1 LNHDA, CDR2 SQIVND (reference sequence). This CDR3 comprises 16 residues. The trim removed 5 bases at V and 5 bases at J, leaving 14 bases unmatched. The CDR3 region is CASSSLQKTGTETQYF. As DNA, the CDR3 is TGTGCCAGTAGTTCCCTCCAAAAGACAGGGACGGAGACCCAGTACTTC.

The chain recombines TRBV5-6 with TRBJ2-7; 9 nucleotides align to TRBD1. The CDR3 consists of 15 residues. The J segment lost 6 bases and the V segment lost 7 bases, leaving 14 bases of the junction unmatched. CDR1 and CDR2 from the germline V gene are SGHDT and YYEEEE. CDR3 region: CASGPPGDRASEQYF. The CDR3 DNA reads TGTGCCAGCGGACCTCCGGGGGACAGGGCAAGCGAGCAGTACTTC.

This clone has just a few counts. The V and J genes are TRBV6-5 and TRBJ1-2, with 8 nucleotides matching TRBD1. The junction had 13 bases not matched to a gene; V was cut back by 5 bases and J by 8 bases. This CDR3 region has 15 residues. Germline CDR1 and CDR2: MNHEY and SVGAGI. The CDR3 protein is CASSPWDRWLRGYTF. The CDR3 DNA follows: TGTGCCAGCAGTCCTTGGGACAGGTGGTTGAGGGGCTACACCTTC.

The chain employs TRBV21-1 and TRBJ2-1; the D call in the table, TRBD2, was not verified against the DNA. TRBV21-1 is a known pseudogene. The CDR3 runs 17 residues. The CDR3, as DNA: TGTGCCAGCCCGGGAGAAAGCGGGAGGGACTTTTACAATGAGCAGTTCTTC. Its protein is CASPGESGRDFYNEQFF.

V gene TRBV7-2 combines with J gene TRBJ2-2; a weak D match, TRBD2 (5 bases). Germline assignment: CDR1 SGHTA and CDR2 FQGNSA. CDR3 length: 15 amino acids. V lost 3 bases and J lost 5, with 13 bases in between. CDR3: CASSFRAGGTGELFF. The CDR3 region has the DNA TGTGCCAGCAGCTTTCGGGCAGGCGGGACCGGGGAGCTGTTTTTT.

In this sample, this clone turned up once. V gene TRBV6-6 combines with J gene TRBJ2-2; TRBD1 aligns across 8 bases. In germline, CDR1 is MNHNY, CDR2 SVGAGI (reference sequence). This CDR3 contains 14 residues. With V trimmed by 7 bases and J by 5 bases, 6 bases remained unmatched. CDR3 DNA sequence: TGTGCCAGCACTGGACAGGGTCCAACCGGGGAGCTGTTTTTT. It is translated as CASTGQGPTGELFF.

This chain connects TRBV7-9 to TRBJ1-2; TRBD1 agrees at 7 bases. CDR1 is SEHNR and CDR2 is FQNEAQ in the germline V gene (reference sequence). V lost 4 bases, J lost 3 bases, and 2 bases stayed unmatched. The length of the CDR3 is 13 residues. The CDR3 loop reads CASSSGQYYGYTF. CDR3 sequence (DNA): TGTGCCAGCAGCTCGGGACAGTACTATGGCTACACCTTC.

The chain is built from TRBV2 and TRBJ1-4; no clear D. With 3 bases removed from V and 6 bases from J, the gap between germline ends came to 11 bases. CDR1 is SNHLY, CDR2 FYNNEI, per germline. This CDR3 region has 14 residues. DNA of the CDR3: TGTGCCAGCAGTGACCGATGGGGAGATGAAAAACTGTTTTTT. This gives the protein CASSDRWGDEKLFF.

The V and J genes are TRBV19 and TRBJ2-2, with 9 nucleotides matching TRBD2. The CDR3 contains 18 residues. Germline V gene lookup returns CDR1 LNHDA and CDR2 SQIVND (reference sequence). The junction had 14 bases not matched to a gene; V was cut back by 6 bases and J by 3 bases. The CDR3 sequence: CASRSDLAGVLDTGELFF. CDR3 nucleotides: TGTGCCAGTAGATCGGACTTAGCGGGGGTTCTCGACACCGGGGAGCTGTTTTTT.

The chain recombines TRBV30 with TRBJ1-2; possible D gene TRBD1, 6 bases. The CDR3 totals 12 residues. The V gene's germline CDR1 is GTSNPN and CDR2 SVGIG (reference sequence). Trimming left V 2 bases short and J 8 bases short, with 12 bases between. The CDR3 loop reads CAWSLVGGGYTF. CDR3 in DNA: TGTGCCTGGAGTCTGGTAGGGGGAGGCTACACCTTC.

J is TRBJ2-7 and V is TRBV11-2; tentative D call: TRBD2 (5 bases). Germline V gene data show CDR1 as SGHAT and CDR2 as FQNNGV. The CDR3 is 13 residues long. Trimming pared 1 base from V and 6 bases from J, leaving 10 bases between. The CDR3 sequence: CASSLAGGLEQYF. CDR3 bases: TGTGCCAGCAGCTTAGCCGGAGGACTCGAGCAGTACTTC.

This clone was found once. CDR3 coding DNA: TGTGCCAGCAGTTCAGACAGACCTAACTATGGCTACACCTTC. Protein sequence: CASSSDRPNYGYTF. The chain couples TRBV6-5 to TRBJ1-2, with a tentative D call TRBD1 (5 bases). The germline gives CDR1 MNHEY, CDR2 SVGAGI. CDR3 length: 14 residues. The V end lost 4 bases, the J end lost 0 bases, and 9 bases lay between the germline ends.

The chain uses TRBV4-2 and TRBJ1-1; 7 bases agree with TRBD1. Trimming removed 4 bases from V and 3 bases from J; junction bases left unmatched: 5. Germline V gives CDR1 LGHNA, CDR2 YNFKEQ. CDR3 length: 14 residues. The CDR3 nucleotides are TGTGCCAGCAGCCGAGAAACAGGGGACACTGAAGCTTTCTTT. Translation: CASSRETGDTEAFF.

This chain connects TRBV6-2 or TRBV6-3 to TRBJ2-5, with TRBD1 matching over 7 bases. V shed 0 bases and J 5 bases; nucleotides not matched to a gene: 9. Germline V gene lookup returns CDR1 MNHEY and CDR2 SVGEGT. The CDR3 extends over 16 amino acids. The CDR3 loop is CASSYSLDRPDETQYF. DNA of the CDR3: TGTGCCAGCAGTTACTCGCTGGACAGGCCCGACGAGACCCAGTACTTC.

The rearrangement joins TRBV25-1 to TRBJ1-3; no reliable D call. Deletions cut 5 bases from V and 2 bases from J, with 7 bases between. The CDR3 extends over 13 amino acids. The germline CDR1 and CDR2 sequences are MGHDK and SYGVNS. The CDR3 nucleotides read TGTGCCAGCAGTCTACGGGCTGGAAACACCATATATTTT. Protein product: CASSLRAGNTIYF.

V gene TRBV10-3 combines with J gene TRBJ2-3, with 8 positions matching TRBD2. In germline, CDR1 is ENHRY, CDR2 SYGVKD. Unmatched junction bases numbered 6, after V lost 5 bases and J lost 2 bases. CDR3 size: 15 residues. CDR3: CAISLVAGITDTQYF. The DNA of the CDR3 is TGTGCCATCAGTCTGGTAGCGGGGATCACAGATACGCAGTATTTT.

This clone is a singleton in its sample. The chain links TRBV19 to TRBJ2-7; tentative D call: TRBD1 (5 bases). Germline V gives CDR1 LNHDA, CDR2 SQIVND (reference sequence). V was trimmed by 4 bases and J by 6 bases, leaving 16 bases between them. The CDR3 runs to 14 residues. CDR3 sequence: CASSNPGKEREQYF. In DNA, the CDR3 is TGTGCCAGTAGTAACCCAGGGAAGGAACGCGAGCAGTACTTC.

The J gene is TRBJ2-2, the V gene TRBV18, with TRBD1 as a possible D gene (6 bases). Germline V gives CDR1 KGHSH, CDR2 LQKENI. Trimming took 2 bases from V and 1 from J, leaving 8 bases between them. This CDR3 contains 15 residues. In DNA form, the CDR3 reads TGTGCCAGCTCACCAAACAGGGAGAACACCGGGGAGCTGTTTTTT. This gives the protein CASSPNRENTGELFF.

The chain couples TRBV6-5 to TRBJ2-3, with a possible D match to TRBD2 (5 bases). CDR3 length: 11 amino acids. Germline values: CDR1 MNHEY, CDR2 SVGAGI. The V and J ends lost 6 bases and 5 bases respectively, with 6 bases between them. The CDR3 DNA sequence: TGTGCCAGCAGAACTAGAGATACGCAGTATTTT. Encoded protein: CASRTRDTQYF.

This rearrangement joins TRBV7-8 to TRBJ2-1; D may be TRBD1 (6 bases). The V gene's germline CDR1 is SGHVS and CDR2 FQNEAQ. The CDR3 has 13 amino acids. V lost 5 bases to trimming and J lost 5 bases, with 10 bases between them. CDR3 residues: CASSPDRNNEQFF. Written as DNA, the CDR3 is TGTGCCAGCAGCCCAGACAGGAACAATGAGCAGTTCTTC.

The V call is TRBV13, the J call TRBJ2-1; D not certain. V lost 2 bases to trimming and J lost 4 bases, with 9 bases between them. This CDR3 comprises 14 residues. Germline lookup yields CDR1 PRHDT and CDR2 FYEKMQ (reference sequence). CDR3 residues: CASSLSNRYNEQFF. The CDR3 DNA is TGTGCCAGCAGCTTATCTAACAGATACAATGAGCAGTTCTTC.

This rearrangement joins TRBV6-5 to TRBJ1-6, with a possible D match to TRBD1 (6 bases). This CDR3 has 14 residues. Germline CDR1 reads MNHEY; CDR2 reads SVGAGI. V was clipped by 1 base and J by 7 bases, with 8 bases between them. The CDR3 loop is CASSYLDRNSPLHF. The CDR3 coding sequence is TGTGCCAGCAGTTACTTGGACAGAAATTCACCCCTCCACTTT.

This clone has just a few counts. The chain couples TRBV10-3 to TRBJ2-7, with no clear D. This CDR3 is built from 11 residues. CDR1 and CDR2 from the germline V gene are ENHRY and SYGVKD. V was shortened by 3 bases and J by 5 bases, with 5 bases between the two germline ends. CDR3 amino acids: CAISESDEQYF. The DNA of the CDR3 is TGTGCCATCAGTGAATCGGACGAGCAGTACTTC.

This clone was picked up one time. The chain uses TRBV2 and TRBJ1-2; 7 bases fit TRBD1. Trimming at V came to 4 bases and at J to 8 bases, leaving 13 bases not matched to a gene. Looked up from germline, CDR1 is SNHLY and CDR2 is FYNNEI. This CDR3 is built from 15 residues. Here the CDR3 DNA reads TGTGCCAGCAGTGTCGGGGGACAGCTAAGGATAGGCTACACCTTC. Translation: CASSVGGQLRIGYTF.

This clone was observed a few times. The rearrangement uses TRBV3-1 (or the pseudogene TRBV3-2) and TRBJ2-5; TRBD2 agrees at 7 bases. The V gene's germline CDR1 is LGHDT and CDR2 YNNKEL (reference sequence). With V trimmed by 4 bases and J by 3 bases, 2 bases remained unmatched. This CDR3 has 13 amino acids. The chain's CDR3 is CASSRSGEETQYF. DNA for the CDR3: TGTGCCAGCAGCCGCAGCGGGGAAGAGACCCAGTACTTC.

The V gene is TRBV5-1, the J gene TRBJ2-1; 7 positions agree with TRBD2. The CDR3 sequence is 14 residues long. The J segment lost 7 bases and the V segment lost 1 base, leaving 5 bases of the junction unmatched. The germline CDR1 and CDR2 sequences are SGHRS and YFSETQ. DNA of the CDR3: TGCGCCAGCAGCTTGAATGGGGGAGGGAATGAGCAGTTCTTC. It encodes CASSLNGGGNEQFF.

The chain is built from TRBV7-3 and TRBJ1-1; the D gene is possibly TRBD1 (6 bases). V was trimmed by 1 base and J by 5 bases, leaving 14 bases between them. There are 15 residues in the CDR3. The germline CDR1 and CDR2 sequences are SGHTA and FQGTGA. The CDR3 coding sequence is TGTGCCAGCAGCTTAAGGTCTGGGAGGGGGACTGAAGCTTTCTTT. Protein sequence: CASSLRSGRGTEAFF.

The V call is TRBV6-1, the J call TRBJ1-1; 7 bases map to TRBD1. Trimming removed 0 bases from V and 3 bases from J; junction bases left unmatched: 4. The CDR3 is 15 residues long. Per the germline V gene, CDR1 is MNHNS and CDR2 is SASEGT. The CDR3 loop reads CASSEASGGDTEAFF. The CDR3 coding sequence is TGTGCCAGCAGTGAAGCGTCAGGGGGTGACACTGAAGCTTTCTTT.